The 7 T cell receptor beta chains below come from one sample, sequenced in a study of T cells in Graves' hyperthyroidism and ophthalmopathy. Amplified TCR beta CDR3 regions derived from RNA transcripts. The HTBI primer set was used in a first-round RT-PCR of the TCR CDR3. TCRdb recomputed calls from the multiplex PCR reads with MiXCR, one row per CDR3 protein. The sample holds about 600,000 distinct CDR3 sequences, more than 15% seen once. Sequencing was performed on blood. These receptors were taken from a woman aged 40 to 55 with Graves' ophthalmopathy.

The chain has TRBV2 and TRBJ1-1, with unresolved D. Deletions cut 3 bases from V and 3 bases from J, with 11 bases between. Germline-derived CDR1 and CDR2 are SNHLY and FYNNEI. The CDR3 consists of 14 residues. In DNA, the CDR3 is TGTGCCAGCAGTGAGTGGTCGAGGGACACTGAAGCTTTCTTT. It encodes CASSEWSRDTEAFF.

The chain uses TRBV5-1 and TRBJ2-1; the match to TRBD1 covers 7 bases. Per germline, CDR1 SGHRS and CDR2 YFSETQ. The trim removed 7 bases at V and 7 bases at J, leaving 8 bases unmatched. CDR3 size: 13 residues. The CDR3 DNA is TGCGCCAGCGAACAGACAGGGCTGAATGAGCAGTTCTTC. It is translated as CASEQTGLNEQFF.

The V and J genes are TRBV15 and TRBJ2-2; D assignment may be TRBD1 or TRBD2 (5 bases each). The CDR3 has 14 amino acids. From germline, CDR1 is LNHNV and CDR2 YYDKDF (reference sequence). The germline V and J ends were trimmed by 8 bases and 3 bases, with 13 bases remaining between them. The DNA for the CDR3 is TGTGCCACCCGACAGCGGCTCGACACCGGGGAGCTGTTTTTT. Its protein is CATRQRLDTGELFF.

This clonotype was observed at least ten times. This chain uses TRBV7-8 with TRBJ2-1, with 7 bases lining up with TRBD2. The CDR3 is 18 residues long. Trimming removed 5 bases from V and 2 bases from J; junction bases left unmatched: 15. Germline V gene lookup returns CDR1 SGHVS and CDR2 FQNEAQ. CDR3 residues: CASSTGLARGGAYNEQFF. CDR3 nucleotides: TGTGCCAGCAGCACGGGACTGGCGAGGGGAGGGGCCTACAATGAGCAGTTCTTC.

Notes on this clonotype: One base away lies a much larger clone, so this may be a sequencing read error. V usage is TRBV7-2 and J usage is TRBJ2-1; D unresolved. Germline CDR1 SGHTA, CDR2 FQGNSA. The CDR3 contains 14 residues. CDR3 DNA sequence: TGTGCCGGCAGCTTGATTCTACTAAACAATGAGCAGTTCTTC. Translated, it gives CAGSLILLNNEQFF.

This clonotype was detected ten times or more. The CDR3 DNA reads TGTGCCAGCAGCTTAGATCTCAGCCAGAGCACAGATACGCAGTATTTT. It translates to CASSLDLSQSTDTQYF. The chain has TRBV11-3 and TRBJ2-3; unclear D gene. Germline CDR1 reads SGHNT; CDR2 reads YENEEA. The CDR3 runs 16 residues. Trimming pared 0 bases from V and 0 bases from J, leaving 10 bases between.

This clonotype was recorded a few times. J is TRBJ1-6 and V is TRBV14; 8 nucleotides match TRBD1. Germline CDR1 SGHDN, CDR2 FVKESK. After removal of 3 bases from V and 6 bases from J, the junction contained 4 bases not matched to a gene. The CDR3 spans 15 residues. CDR3 DNA: TGTGCCAGCAGCCACAACAGGGGGTTTAATTCACCCCTCCACTTT. It encodes CASSHNRGFNSPLHF.